This entry describes one T cell receptor beta chain. There is no known antigen for this receptor. No base quality values were provided; no much bigger clone lies one nucleotide off. The data were taken from a study of STAT3 mutations in large granular lymphocyte leukemia (dated by TCRdb to the late 2010s). For context, the study as a whole: In roughly half of the longitudinally sequenced T-LGLL patients, canonical activating STAT3 mutations were detected. Serial deep sequencing of TCRbeta CDR3 and STAT3 was performed in patients with T-cell large granular lymphocyte leukemia to reconstruct clonal hierarchy and dynamics. More than half of T-LGLL patients received one or more immunosuppressive therapy regimens, with hematologic response in 35% to 40% of those treated. From an initial cohort of around 220 LGL patients, under 20 representative T-LGLL cases were picked for longitudinal TCRbeta and STAT3 sequencing. As controls, the study also included longitudinal sequencing of a couple of patients with natural killer LGL leukemia. Each patient was sequenced at an average of around 4 time points, ranging from 2 to 8 samplings. Points the paper makes about the study in general: Dominant TCR clone burden was found to exceed STAT3 mutant burden in several patients, suggesting that STAT3 mutation arose secondarily within a pre-expanded clone. All T-LGLL patients had at least one immunodominant TCRbeta clonotype, and roughly half had multiple immunodominant subclonotypes. TCR clonotype switching after therapy was seen in about 35% of the 18 patients, with all newly emerging clones being STAT3 wild type. Since codominant clonotypes persisted in some patients, a small but highly pathogenic clone may have gone undetected. Because no samples were available when a clone first appeared, clonal expansion was inferred from samplings taken at other points. The linking of therapy response to changes in TCR clonal burden was complicated by variable intervals between samplings and differing treatment regimens.

Clipping removes 6 bases from V and 5 bases from J, with 7 as the unmatched junction base count. CDR3 length: 15 amino acids, cysteine to phenylalanine. The only DNA kept is the CDR3, 45 bases in frame from the first base. CDR1 KGHSH and CDR2 LQKENI were looked up in the germline V gene. DNA was extracted from blood mononuclear cells, with the same DNA used for both TCR and STAT3 sequencing. TCRbeta libraries were sequenced on an Illumina MiSeq, averaging roughly 40,000 productive templates per sample. TCRbeta CDR3 libraries were generated with the immunoSEQ assay using multiplex PCR amplification. The study's processing was this. Repertoire diversity was computed as previously defined, with values near 0 indicating extremely monoclonal samples. TCRdb's version of the immuneACCESS table is confined to in-frame rearrangements and falls short of the full clone set. An unresolved V gene accounts for under half of the shortfall where checked; the remainder is of unknown origin. V, J and clone size are those of that table, while D and trimming were read from the DNA. The sample includes about 12,000 clones, with 80% to 90% observed a single time. Clones ranked in the top ten supply 9.5% to 15% of the sample.

The sequenced sample consisted of PBMCs. This TCR came from a human donor with T large granular lymphocyte leukemia. Some clones in this sample may be carry-over from other donors' samples. The sequence joins TRBV18 to TRBJ2-5; TRBD2 fits 12 bases in the junction. The DNA sequence is as follows: TGTGCCAGCTCGCCGACTAGCGGGGGCCGGGAGACCCAGTACTTC. It is translated as CASSPTSGGRETQYF.